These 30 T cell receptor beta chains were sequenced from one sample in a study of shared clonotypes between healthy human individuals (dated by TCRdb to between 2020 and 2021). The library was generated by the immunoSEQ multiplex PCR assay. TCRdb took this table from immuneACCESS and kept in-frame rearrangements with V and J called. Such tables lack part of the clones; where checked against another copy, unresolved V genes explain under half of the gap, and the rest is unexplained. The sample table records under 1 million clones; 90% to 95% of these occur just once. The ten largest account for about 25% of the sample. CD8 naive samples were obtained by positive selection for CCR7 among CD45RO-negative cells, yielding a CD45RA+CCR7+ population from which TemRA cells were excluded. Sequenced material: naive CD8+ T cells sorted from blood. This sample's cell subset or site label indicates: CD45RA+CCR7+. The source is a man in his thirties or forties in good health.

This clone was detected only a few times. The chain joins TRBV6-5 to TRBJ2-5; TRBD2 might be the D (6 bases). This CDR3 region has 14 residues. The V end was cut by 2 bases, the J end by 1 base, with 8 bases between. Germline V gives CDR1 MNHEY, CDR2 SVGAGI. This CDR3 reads CASSYGEAQETQYF. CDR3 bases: TGTGCCAGCAGTTACGGGGAGGCCCAAGAGACCCAGTACTTC.

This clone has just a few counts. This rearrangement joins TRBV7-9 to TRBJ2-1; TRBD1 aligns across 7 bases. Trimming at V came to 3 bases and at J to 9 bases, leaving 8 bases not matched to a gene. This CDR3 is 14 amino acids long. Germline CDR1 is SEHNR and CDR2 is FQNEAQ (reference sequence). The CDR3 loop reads CASSFLDRLFEQFF. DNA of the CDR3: TGTGCCAGCAGCTTCCTGGACAGGCTCTTTGAGCAGTTCTTC.

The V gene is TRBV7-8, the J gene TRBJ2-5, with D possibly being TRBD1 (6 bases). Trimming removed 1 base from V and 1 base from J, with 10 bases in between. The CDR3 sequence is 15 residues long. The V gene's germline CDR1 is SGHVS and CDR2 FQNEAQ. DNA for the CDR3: TGTGCCAGCAGCTTAGGGGACATCCCCCAAGAGACCCAGTACTTC. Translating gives CASSLGDIPQETQYF.

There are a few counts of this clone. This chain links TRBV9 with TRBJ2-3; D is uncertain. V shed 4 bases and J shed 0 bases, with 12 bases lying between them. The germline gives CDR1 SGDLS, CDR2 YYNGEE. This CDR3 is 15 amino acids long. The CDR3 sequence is CASSRTGSSTDTQYF. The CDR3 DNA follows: TGTGCCAGCAGCCGTACGGGCTCTAGCACAGATACGCAGTATTTT. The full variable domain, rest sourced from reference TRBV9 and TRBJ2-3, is DSGVTQTPKHLITATGQRVTLRCSPRSGDLSVYWYQQSLDQGLQFLIQYYNGEERAKGNILERFSAQQFPDLHSELNLSSLELGDSALYFCASSRTGSSTDTQYFGPGTRLTVL.

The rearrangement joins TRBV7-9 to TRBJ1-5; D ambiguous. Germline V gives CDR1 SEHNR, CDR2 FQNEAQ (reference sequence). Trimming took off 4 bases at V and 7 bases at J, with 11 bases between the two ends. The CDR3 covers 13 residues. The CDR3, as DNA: TGTGCCAGCAGCTCGCTGCAGGAGCAGCCCCAGCATTTT. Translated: CASSSLQEQPQHF.

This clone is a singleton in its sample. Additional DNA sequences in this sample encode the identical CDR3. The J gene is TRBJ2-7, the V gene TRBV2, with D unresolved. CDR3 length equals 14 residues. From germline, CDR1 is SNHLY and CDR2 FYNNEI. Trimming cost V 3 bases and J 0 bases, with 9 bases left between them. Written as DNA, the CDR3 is TGTGCCAGCAGTGAGGTGGCCAGCTCCTACGAGCAGTACTTC. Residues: CASSEVASSYEQYF.

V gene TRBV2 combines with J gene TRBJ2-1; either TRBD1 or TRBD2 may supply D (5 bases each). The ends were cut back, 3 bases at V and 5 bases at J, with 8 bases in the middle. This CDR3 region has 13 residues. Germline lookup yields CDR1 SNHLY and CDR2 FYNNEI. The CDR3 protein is CASSEGVDNEQFF. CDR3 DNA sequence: TGTGCCAGCAGTGAGGGGGTAGACAATGAGCAGTTCTTC.

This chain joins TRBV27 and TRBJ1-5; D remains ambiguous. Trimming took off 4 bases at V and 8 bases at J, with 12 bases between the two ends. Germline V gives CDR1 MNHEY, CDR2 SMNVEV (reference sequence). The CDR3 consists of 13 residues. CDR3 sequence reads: CASSWGISKPQHF. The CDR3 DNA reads TGTGCCAGCAGTTGGGGAATAAGTAAGCCCCAGCATTTT.

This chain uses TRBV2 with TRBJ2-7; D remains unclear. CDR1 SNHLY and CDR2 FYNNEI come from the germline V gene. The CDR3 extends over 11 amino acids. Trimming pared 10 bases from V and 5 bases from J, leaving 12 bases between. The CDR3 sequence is CAKLSGNEQYF. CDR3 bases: TGTGCCAAGTTATCAGGCAACGAGCAGTACTTC.

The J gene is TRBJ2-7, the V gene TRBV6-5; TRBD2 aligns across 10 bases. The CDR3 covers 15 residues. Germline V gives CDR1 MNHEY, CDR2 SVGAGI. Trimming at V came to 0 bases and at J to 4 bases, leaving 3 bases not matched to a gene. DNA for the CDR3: TGTGCCAGCAGTTACTCGCCTAGCGGGAGATACGAGCAGTACTTC. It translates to CASSYSPSGRYEQYF.

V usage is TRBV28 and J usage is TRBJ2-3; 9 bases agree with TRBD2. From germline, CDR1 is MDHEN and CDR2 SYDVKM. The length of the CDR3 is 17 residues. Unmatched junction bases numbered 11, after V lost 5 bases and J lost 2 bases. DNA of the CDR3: TGTGCCAGCAGTCCCTACGGACTAGCGTCAGACACAGATACGCAGTATTTT. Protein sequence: CASSPYGLASDTDTQYF.

The CDR3 DNA sequence: TGTGCCAGCAGTTCTCTAGTCTCCTACGAGCAGTACTTC. Its translation: CASSSLVSYEQYF. The chain couples TRBV27 to TRBJ2-7; D gene uncertain. The CDR3 sequence is 13 residues long. Trimming pared 4 bases from V and 0 bases from J, leaving 7 bases between. CDR1 is MNHEY, CDR2 SMNVEV, per germline (reference sequence).

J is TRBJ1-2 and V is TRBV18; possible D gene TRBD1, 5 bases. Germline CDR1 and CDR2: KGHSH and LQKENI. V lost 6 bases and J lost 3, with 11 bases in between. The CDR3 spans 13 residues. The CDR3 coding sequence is TGTGCCAGCTCCAGAGGGACGGACTATGGCTACACCTTC. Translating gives CASSRGTDYGYTF. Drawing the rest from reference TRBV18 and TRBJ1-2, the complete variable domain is NAGVMQNPRHLVRRRGQEARLRCSPMKGHSHVYWYRQLPEEGLKFMVYLQKENIIDESGMPKERFSAEFPKEGPSILRIQQVVRGDSAAYFCASSRGTDYGYTFGSGTRLTVV.

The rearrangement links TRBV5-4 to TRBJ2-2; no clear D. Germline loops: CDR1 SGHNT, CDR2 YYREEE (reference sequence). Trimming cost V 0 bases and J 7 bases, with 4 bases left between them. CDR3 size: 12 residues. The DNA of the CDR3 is TGTGCCAGCAGCTTGGTCAGCGGGGAGCTGTTTTTT. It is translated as CASSLVSGELFF. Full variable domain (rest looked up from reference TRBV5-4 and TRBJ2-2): ETGVTQSPTHLIKTRGQQVTLRCSSQSGHNTVSWYQQALGQGPQFIFQYYREEENGRGNFPPRFSGLQFPNYSSELNVNALELDDSALYLCASSLVSGELFFGEGSRLTVL.

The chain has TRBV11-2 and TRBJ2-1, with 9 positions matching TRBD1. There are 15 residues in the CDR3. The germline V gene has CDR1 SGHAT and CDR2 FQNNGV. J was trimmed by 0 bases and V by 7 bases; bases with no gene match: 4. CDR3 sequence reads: CASIATGGSYNEQFF. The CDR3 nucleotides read TGTGCCAGCATCGCGACAGGGGGCTCCTACAATGAGCAGTTCTTC.

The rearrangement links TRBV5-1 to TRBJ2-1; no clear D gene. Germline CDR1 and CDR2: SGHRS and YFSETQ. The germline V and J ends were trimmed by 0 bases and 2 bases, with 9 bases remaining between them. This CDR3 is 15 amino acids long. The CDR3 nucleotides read TGCGCCAGCAGCTTGGAAAGGGTCGCCTACAATGAGCAGTTCTTC. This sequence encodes CASSLERVAYNEQFF. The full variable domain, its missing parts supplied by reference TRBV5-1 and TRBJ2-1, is KAGVTQTPRYLIKTRGQQVTLSCSPISGHRSVSWYQQTPGQGLQFLFEYFSETQRNKGNFPGRFSGRQFSNSRSEMNVSTLELGDSALYLCASSLERVAYNEQFFGPGTRLTVL.

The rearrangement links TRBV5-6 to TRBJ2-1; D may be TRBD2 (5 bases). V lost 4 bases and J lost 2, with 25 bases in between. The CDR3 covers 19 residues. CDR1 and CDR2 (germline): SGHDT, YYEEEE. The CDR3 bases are TGTGCCAGCAGCCCTTTGGTGGGATTGGGAGTGCTTGCCTACAATGAGCAGTTCTTC. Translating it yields CASSPLVGLGVLAYNEQFF. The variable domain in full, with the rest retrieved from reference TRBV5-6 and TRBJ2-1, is DAGVTQSPTHLIKTRGQQVTLRCSPKSGHDTVSWYQQALGQGPQFIFQYYEEEERQRGNFPDRFSGHQFPNYSSELNVNALLLGDSALYLCASSPLVGLGVLAYNEQFFGPGTRLTVL.

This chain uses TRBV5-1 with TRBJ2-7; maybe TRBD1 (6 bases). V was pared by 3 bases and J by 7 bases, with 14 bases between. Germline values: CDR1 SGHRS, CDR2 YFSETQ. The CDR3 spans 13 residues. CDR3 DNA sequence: TGCGCCAGCAGCTCGACAGGATTTGGGGAGCAGTACTTC. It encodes CASSSTGFGEQYF.

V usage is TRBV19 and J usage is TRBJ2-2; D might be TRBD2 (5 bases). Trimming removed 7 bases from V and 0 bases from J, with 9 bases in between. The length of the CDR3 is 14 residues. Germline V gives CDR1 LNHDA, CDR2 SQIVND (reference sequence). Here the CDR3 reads CASMTIPNTGELFF. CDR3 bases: TGTGCCAGTATGACTATCCCGAACACCGGGGAGCTGTTTTTT.

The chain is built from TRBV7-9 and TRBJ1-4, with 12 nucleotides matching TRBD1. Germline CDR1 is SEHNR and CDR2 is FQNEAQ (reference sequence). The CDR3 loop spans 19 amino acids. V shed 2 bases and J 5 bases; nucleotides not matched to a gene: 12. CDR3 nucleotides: TGTGCCAGCAGCTTATTGGCCGGGACAGGGGGCATGGGGAATGAAAAACTGTTTTTT. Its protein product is CASSLLAGTGGMGNEKLFF.

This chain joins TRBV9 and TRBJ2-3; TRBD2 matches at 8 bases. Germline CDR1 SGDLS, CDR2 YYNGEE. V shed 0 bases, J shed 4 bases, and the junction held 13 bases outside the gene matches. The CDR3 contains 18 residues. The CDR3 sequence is CASSVVPTGAGVSDTQYF. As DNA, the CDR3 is TGTGCCAGCAGCGTAGTCCCGACCGGAGCGGGAGTATCAGATACGCAGTATTTT.

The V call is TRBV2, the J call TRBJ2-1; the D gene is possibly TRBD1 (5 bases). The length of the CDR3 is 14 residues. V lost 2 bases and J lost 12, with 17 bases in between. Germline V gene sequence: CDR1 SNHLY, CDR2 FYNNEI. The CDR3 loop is CASSEPTEFRGQFF. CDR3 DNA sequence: TGTGCCAGCAGTGAACCGACAGAGTTTCGAGGGCAGTTCTTC. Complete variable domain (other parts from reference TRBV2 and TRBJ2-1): EPEVTQTPSHQVTQMGQEVILRCVPISNHLYFYWYRQILGQKVEFLVSFYNNEISEKSEIFDDQFSVERPDGSNFTLKIRSTKLEDSAMYFCASSEPTEFRGQFFGPGTRLTVL.

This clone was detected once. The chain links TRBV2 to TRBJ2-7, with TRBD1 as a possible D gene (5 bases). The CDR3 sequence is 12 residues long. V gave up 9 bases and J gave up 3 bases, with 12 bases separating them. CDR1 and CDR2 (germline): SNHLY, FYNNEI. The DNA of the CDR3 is TGTGCCAGACAGGCTAGGGGCTACGAGCAGTACTTC. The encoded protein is CARQARGYEQYF.

Written as DNA, the CDR3 is TGTGCCAGCACCTCGGCGGGTGGAAACACTGAAGCTTTCTTT. Protein sequence: CASTSAGGNTEAFF. The chain joins TRBV6-5 to TRBJ1-1; D gene uncertain. This CDR3 is built from 14 residues. Germline V gene sequence: CDR1 MNHEY, CDR2 SVGAGI. The V gene lost 7 bases and the J gene lost 2 bases, with 14 bases spanning the gap.

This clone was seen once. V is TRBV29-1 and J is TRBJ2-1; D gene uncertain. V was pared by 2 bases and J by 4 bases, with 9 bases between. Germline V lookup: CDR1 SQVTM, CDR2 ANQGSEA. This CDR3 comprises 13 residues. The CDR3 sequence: CSVERLPYNEQFF. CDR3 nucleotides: TGCAGCGTTGAACGCCTCCCGTACAATGAGCAGTTCTTC.

Here the CDR3 reads CASSPLSGYLLYEQFF. The DNA of the CDR3 is TGTGCCAGCAGCCCACTGAGCGGATACCTCTTATATGAGCAGTTCTTC. The J gene is TRBJ2-1, the V gene TRBV11-2, with D possibly being TRBD2 (5 bases). The ends were cut back, 5 bases at V and 8 bases at J, with 22 bases in the middle. Germline assignment: CDR1 SGHAT and CDR2 FQNNGV. This CDR3 spans 16 amino acids.

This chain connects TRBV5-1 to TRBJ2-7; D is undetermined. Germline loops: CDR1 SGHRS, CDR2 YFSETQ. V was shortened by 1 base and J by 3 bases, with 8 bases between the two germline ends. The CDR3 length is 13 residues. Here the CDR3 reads CASSLRDHYEQYF. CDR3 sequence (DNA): TGCGCCAGCAGCTTGAGGGATCACTACGAGCAGTACTTC.

The CDR3 DNA reads TGTGCCAGCAGTGTCGCGGGAGGGGGCCGTCAGCCCCAGCATTTT. Translating gives CASSVAGGGRQPQHF. The J gene is TRBJ1-5, the V gene TRBV6-5, with TRBD1 identical over 7 bases. Germline V gene data show CDR1 as MNHEY and CDR2 as SVGAGI. V dropped 5 bases and J dropped 6; count of bases not matched to a gene: 10. This CDR3 has 15 amino acids.

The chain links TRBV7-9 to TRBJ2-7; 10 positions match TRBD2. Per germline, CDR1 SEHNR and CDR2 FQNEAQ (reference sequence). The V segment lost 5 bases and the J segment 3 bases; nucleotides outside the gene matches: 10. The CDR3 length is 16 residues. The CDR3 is CASSTPLAGVDYEQYF. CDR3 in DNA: TGTGCCAGCAGCACCCCTCTAGCGGGAGTAGACTACGAGCAGTACTTC.

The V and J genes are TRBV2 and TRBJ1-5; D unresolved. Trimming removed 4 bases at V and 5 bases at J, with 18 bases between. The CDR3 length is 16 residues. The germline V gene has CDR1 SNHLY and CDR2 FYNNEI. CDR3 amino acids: CASSVTGLGGDQPQHF. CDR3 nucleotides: TGTGCCAGCAGTGTAACCGGGCTGGGAGGTGATCAGCCCCAGCATTTT.